This T cell receptor (beta chain) stems from a study of cytomegalovirus exposure and HLA in healthy donors. Overall study: Earlier findings included 90 million to 120 million unique TCR beta sequences obtained from 150 million to 200 million T cells.

PCR used 60 Vbeta primers and 13 Jbeta primers. Sequencing used immunoSEQ multiplex PCR; TCRdb keeps in-frame clones, though not all of them. The table lists approximately 150,000 clones, 77% of them singletons, with 1.5% to 2% in the top ten. The germline V gene has CDR1 KGHSH and CDR2 LQKENI. The CDR3 covers 13 residues. V dropped 4 bases and J dropped 13; count of bases not matched to a gene: 3. As concerns this clone: What it binds is unknown.

General observations from the study: Previously analyzed data showed that most TCR beta V segments were productive at a frequency of about 87% or about 30%.

This clonotype was obtained from a woman aged 30 to 39 in good health and CMV-seronegative. V usage is TRBV18 and J usage is TRBJ2-1, with 14 bases matching TRBD2. The sequenced material came from PBMCs. CDR3 in DNA: TGTGCCAGCTCACGAGGACTAGCGGGAGGCCAGTTCTTC. It translates to CASSRGLAGGQFF. The whole variable domain, remainder taken from reference TRBV18 and TRBJ2-1, is NAGVMQNPRHLVRRRGQEARLRCSPMKGHSHVYWYRQLPEEGLKFMVYLQKENIIDESGMPKERFSAEFPKEGPSILRIQQVVRGDSAAYFCASSRGLAGGQFFGPGTRLTVL.